This entry concerns a single TCR beta chain. This sample is drawn from a study of blood T cell repertoires in COVID-19. The trim removed 8 bases at V and 2 bases at J, leaving 5 bases unmatched. This CDR3 contains 13 residues. CDR1 is LGHDT, CDR2 YNNKEL, per germline (reference sequence). TCRdb keeps only in-frame clones here, not all; method: immunoSEQ multiplex PCR. Counted here are over 100,000 clones, roughly 77% occurring once; the ten biggest clones make up approximately 16%. This clonotype was obtained from a man in his sixties with active or convalescent COVID-19. The chain employs TRBV3-1 (or the pseudogene TRBV3-2) and TRBJ1-1; 7 bases are a match to TRBD1. Sequenced input: peripheral blood. CDR3 loop: CASAGGSNTEAFF. The CDR3 DNA sequence: TGTGCCAGCGCAGGGGGTTCTAACACTGAAGCTTTCTTT.